This TCR beta chain was captured by sequencing in a study of Ad26.COV2.S vaccination and SARS-CoV-2 variants. Across the whole study: This donor came from the COV1001 trial of Ad26.COV2.S. Intramuscular Ad26.COV2.S doses were given once or twice, 56 days apart.

The treatment is: roughly 20 received Ad26.COV2.S at low or high dose, single or two shots; 5 received placebo; per-sample allocation not given. Sampling occurred on day 63 after the first vaccine or placebo injection. Findings of the study overall: Total T cell responses, in the TCR breadth and depth analyses, may have been underestimated. With respect to non-spike TCR breadth, vaccine and placebo recipients were similar.

The CDR3 runs 11 residues. V was cut by 8 bases and J by 5 bases, with 10 bases left in between. Germline CDR1 reads MDHEN; CDR2 reads SYDVKM. TCRdb's copy holds only in-frame clones and misses some; the assay was immunoSEQ multiplex PCR. Counted here are about 350,000 clones, roughly 90% occurring once; the ten biggest clones make up around 10%. On this clone itself: Antigen specificity is unknown.

The chain links TRBV28 to TRBJ2-7; D remains ambiguous. This receptor was taken from a person aged 18-65 years who received the Ad26.COV2.S COVID-19 vaccine or a placebo. This specimen consisted of peripheral blood, obtained in a trial of Ad26.COV2.S vaccine versus placebo. The CDR3 sequence is CASHSGDEQYF. CDR3 DNA sequence: TGTGCCAGCCACTCAGGCGACGAGCAGTACTTC.